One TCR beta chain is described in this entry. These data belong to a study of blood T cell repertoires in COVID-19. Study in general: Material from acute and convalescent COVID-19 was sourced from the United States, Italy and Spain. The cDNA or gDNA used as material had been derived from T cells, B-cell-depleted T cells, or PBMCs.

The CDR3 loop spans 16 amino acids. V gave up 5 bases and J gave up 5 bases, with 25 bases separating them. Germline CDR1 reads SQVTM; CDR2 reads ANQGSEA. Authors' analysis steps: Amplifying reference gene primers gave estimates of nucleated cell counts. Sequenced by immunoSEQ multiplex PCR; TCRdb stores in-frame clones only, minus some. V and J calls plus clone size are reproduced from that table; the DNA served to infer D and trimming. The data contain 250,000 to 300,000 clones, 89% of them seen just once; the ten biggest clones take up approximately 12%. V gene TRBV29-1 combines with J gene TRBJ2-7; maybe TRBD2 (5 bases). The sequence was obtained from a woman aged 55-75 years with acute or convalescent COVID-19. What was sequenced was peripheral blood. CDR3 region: CSVPKQGLISENEQYF. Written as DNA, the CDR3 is TGCAGCGTTCCTAAACAAGGACTCATATCTGAGAACGAGCAGTACTTC.